Shown below are 4 T cell receptor beta chains from a single sample sequenced in a study of PD-1 blockade in classical Hodgkin lymphoma. Time point specified: cycle 4 day 1 (C4D1), after 6 weeks of nivolumab. In every patient, relapse followed autologous stem cell transplantation, while exposure to brentuximab vedotin differed. Produced via immunoSEQ multiplex PCR; TCRdb's table is partial and in-frame only. The profile covers roughly 9,900 clones, with 85% to 90% appearing a single time and 23% taken by the ten largest. The material sequenced was peripheral blood mononuclear cells (PBMCs), taken before the fourth cycle of nivolumab. The receptor set was obtained from a human donor with classical Hodgkin lymphoma.

The chain has TRBV27 and TRBJ1-6, with D unresolved. Germline CDR1 is MNHEY and CDR2 is SMNVEV (reference sequence). The CDR3 extends over 16 amino acids. The V and J ends lost 3 bases and 6 bases respectively, with 15 bases between them. The CDR3 DNA reads TGTGCCAGCAGTTTGGTTCGGGGTCCGGCTAATTCACCCCTCCACTTT. This translates into CASSLVRGPANSPLHF.

The V call is TRBV19, the J call TRBJ1-2; 10 bases align to TRBD1. Unmatched junction bases numbered 15, after V lost 6 bases and J lost 8 bases. Germline-derived CDR1 and CDR2 are LNHDA and SQIVND (reference sequence). This CDR3 spans 16 amino acids. The DNA of the CDR3 is TGTGCCAGTAGGGTACGACTCGGACAGGGGGAGGAGGGCTACACCTTC. It is translated as CASRVRLGQGEEGYTF.

The chain recombines TRBV5-4 with TRBJ1-1; a possible D gene is TRBD1 (5 bases). V was pared by 4 bases and J by 3 bases, with 13 bases between. Germline CDR1 and CDR2: SGHNT and YYREEE (reference sequence). The CDR3 loop spans 14 amino acids. The DNA of the CDR3 is TGTGCCAGCAGCACCGGGACGCGGGACACTGAAGCTTTCTTT. Its translation is CASSTGTRDTEAFF.

The J gene is TRBJ2-7, the V gene TRBV6-6, with D possibly being TRBD1 (5 bases). The germline V gene encodes CDR1 MNHNY and CDR2 SVGAGI (reference sequence). V lost 2 bases and J lost 0, with 11 bases in between. The CDR3 runs to 15 residues. The chain's CDR3 is CASSYGASSSYEQYF. The CDR3 region has the DNA TGTGCCAGCAGTTACGGGGCGTCGAGCTCCTACGAGCAGTACTTC.